The T cell receptor (beta chain) under discussion was sequenced for a study of blood T cell repertoires in COVID-19. As for the study in general: Acute and convalescent COVID-19 samples came from the United States, Italy and Spain.

Germline assignment: CDR1 SGHNT and CDR2 YYREEE (reference sequence). The V gene lost 1 base and the J gene lost 7 bases, with 18 bases spanning the gap. This CDR3 comprises 16 residues. Residents of about 25 US areas, aged roughly 18 to 95 years, made up the participants. Donors of Cohort 3 who recovered were those that had two negative PCRs, clearance, or symptom resolution. Under the authors' procedure: By means of reference gene primer amplification, nucleated cell counts were estimated. The repertoire was sequenced with immunoSEQ multiplex PCR; TCRdb's copy has only in-frame clones and lacks some. V, J and clone size were drawn from that table, and D and trimming were deduced from the DNA. The repertoire has 150,000 to 250,000 clones, approximately 80% of them found once; the top ten carry 12%.

This TCR was sampled from a man in his forties who had recovered from COVID-19. The sample taken for sequencing was PBMCs or T cells enriched from blood (not recorded which). This chain connects TRBV5-4 to TRBJ1-3; possibly TRBD1 for D (5 bases). CDR3 nucleotides: TGTGCCAGCAGCTTGCAGGGTCCCATAAAGGGGAACACCATATATTTT. Amino acid sequence: CASSLQGPIKGNTIYF. Full variable domain (outside the CDR3, taken from reference TRBV5-4 and TRBJ1-3): ETGVTQSPTHLIKTRGQQVTLRCSSQSGHNTVSWYQQALGQGPQFIFQYYREEENGRGNFPPRFSGLQFPNYSSELNVNALELDDSALYLCASSLQGPIKGNTIYFGEGSWLTVV.